This is a list of T cell receptor beta chains from one sample in a study of OX40 agonist ivuxolimab in advanced cancers. The assay was immunoSEQ multiplex PCR, and TCRdb's table has in-frame clones only and misses some. The sample has roughly 10,000 clones; roughly 90% are singletons. Sequencing used CD4+ or CD8+ T cells sorted from blood, obtained in a trial of the OX40 agonist ivuxolimab. Receptors were obtained from an adult with an advanced solid tumor such as melanoma, head and neck, liver or kidney cancer. The conserved cysteine and the conserved F or W are not part of the CDR3 here.

J gene	V gene	CDR3 length	CDR3 protein
TRBJ2-7	TRBV11-2	14	ASSLDLAGGRYEQY
TRBJ1-1	TRBV28	11	ASVRQGKTEAF
TRBJ1-4	TRBV16	13	ASSQQPDPSEKLF
TRBJ1-1	TRBV27	12	ASRVGMGNTEAF
TRBJ2-7	TRBV27	12	ASSLTQGSHEQY
TRBJ2-5	TRBV7-8	12	ASSAGTGLGTQY
TRBJ2-5	TRBV7-2	10	ASSSLGETQY
TRBJ1-2	TRBV27	11	ASTVGQGAGYT
TRBJ1-4	TRBV29-1	10	SAGQDNEKLF
TRBJ2-5	TRBV6-1	12	ASSDRGWGETQY
TRBJ2-5	TRBV7-2	11	ASSITYQETQY
TRBJ1-2	TRBV7-9	14	ASSLEGSGYNYGYT
TRBJ2-1	TRBV27	12	ASSFGRGGGEQF
TRBJ1-1	TRBV7-2	13	ASSLTGGRSTEAF
TRBJ1-1	TRBV5-1	12	ASSWSAGAGEAF
TRBJ2-2	TRBV14	16	ASSQVVGAGAYTGELF
TRBJ2-7	TRBV2	10	ASSELVYEQY
TRBJ2-7	TRBV5-1	13	ASSSSRGTGYEQY